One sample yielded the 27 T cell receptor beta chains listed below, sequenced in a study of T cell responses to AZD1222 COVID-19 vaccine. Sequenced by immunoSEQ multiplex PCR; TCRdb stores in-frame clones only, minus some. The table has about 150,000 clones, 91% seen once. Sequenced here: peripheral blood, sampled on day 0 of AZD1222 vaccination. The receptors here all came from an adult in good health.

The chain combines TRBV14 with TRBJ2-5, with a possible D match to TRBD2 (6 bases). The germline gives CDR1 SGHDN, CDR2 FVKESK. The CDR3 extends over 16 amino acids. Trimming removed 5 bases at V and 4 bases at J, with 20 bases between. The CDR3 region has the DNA TGTGCCAGCAGCGCCGGGAGAGGGCACCAAGGAGAGACCCAGTACTTC. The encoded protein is CASSAGRGHQGETQYF.

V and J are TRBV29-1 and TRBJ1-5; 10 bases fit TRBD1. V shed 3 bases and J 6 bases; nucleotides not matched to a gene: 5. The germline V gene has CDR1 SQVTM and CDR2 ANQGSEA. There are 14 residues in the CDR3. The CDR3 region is CSVEDRDRGQPQHF. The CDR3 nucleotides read TGCAGCGTTGAGGACCGGGACAGGGGTCAGCCCCAGCATTTT.

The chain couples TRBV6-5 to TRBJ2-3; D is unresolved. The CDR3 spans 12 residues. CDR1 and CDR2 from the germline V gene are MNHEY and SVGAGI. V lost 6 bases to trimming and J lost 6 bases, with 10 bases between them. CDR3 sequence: CASRAAWDTQYF. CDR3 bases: TGTGCCAGCAGGGCTGCTTGGGATACGCAGTATTTT.

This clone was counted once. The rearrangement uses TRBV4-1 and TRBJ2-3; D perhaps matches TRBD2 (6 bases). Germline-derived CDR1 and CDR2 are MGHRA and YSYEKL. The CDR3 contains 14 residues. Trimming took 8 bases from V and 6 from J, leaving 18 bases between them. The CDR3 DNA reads TGCGCCAGCTCCCTGTTGGGGGGAGAGGATACGCAGTATTTT. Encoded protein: CASSLLGGEDTQYF.

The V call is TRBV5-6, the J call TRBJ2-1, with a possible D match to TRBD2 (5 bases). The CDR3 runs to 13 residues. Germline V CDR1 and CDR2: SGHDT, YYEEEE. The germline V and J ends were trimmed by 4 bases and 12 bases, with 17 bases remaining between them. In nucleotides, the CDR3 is TGTGCCAGCAGCCCAGAGCTTGGAGGTTGGCAGTTCTTC. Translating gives CASSPELGGWQFF. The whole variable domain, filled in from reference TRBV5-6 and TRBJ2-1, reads DAGVTQSPTHLIKTRGQQVTLRCSPKSGHDTVSWYQQALGQGPQFIFQYYEEEERQRGNFPDRFSGHQFPNYSSELNVNALLLGDSALYLCASSPELGGWQFFGPGTRLTVL.

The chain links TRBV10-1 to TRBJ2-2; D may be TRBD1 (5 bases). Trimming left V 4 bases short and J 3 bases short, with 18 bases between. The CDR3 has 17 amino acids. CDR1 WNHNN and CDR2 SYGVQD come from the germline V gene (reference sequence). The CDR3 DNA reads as TGCGCCAGCAGTGCTAATAGACAGTACCGGTACACCGGGGAGCTGTTTTTT. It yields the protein CASSANRQYRYTGELFF.

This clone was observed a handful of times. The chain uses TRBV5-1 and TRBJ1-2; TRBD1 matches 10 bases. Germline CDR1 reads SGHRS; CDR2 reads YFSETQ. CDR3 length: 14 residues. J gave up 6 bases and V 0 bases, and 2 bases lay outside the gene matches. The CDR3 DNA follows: TGCGCCAGCAGCTTGGGACAGGGGGCGGATGGCTACACCTTC. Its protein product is CASSLGQGADGYTF.

The CDR3 reads CASSEYLHEQYF. CDR3 DNA: TGCGCCAGCAGTGAATATCTCCACGAGCAGTACTTC. The chain employs TRBV10-2 and TRBJ2-7; D not certain. CDR3 length equals 12 residues. The V gene's germline CDR1 is WSHSY and CDR2 SAAADI. Trimming cost V 3 bases and J 5 bases, with 8 bases left between them.

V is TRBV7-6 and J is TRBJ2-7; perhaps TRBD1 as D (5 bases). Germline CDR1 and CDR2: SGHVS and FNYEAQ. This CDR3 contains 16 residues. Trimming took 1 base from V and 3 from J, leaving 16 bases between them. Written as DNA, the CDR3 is TGTGCCAGCAGCTTAGGAACGGGCAGGGCCAGCTACGAGCAGTACTTC. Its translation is CASSLGTGRASYEQYF.

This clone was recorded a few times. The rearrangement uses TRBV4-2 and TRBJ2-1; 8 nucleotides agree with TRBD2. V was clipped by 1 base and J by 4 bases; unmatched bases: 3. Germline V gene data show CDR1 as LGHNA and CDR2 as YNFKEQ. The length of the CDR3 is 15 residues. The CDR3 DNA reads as TGTGCCAGCAGCCAAGGTAGCGGGGTTTACAATGAGCAGTTCTTC. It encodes CASSQGSGVYNEQFF.

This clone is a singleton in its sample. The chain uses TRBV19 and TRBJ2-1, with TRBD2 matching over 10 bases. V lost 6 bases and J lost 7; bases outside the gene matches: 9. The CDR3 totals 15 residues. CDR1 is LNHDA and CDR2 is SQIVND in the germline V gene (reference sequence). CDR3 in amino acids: CASSLLAGAGNEQFF. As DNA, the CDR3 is TGTGCCAGTAGCCTGCTAGCGGGAGCAGGTAATGAGCAGTTCTTC.

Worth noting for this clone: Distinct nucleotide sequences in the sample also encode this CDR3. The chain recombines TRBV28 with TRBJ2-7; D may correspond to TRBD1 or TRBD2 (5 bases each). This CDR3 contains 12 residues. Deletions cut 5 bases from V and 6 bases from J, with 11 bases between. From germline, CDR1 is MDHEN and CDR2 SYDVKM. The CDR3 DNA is TGTGCCAGCAGTCTATATGGGGGCGAGCAGTACTTC. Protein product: CASSLYGGEQYF.

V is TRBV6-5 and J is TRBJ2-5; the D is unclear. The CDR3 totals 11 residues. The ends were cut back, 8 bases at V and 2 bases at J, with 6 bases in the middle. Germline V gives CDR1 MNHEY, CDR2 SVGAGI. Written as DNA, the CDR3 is TGTGCCAGCTGGGGACAAGAGACCCAGTACTTC. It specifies CASWGQETQYF.

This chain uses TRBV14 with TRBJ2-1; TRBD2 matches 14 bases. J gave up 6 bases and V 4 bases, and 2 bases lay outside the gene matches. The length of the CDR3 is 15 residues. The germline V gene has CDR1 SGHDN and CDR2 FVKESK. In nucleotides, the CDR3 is TGTGCCAGCAGCCTAGGACTAGCGGGAGGCAATGAGCAGTTCTTC. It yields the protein CASSLGLAGGNEQFF.

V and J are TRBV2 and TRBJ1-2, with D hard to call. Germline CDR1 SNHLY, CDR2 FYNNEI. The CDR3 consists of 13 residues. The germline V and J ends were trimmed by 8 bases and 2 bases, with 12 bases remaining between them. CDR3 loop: CASPTGENYGYTF. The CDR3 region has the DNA TGTGCCAGCCCCACTGGGGAGAACTATGGCTACACCTTC.

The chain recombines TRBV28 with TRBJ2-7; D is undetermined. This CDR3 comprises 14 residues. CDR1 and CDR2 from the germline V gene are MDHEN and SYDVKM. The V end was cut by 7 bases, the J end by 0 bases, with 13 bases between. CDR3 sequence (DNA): TGTGCCAGCATCTCGACTGGGCGCTCCTACGAGCAGTACTTC. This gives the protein CASISTGRSYEQYF.

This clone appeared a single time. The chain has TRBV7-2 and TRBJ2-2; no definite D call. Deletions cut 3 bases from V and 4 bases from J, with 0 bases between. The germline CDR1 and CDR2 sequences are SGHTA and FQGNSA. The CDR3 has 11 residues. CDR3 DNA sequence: TGTGCCAGCAGCTTCACCGGGGAGCTGTTTTTT. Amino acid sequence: CASSFTGELFF.

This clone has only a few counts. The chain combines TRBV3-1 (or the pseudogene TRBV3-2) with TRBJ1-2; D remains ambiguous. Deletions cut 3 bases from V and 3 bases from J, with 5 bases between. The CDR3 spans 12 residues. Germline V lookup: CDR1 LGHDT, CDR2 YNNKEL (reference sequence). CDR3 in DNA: TGTGCCAGCAGCCAGGCGGACTATGGCTACACCTTC. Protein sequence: CASSQADYGYTF.

The CDR3 region has the DNA TGCGCCAGCAGCCAAGAGAGGGCGAAGACTCTGAACACTGAAGCTTTCTTT. It codes for CASSQERAKTLNTEAFF. The chain employs TRBV4-1 and TRBJ1-1; unclear D gene. Germline V gene data show CDR1 as MGHRA and CDR2 as YSYEKL. Trimming removed 0 bases from V and 0 bases from J, with 14 bases in between. The CDR3 extends over 17 amino acids.

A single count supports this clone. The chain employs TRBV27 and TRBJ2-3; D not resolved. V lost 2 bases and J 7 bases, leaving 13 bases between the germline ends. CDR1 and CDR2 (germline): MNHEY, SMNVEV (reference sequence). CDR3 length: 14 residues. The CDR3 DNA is TGTGCCAGCAGTTTAAAGGCGAAAACCTATACGCAGTATTTT. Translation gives CASSLKAKTYTQYF.

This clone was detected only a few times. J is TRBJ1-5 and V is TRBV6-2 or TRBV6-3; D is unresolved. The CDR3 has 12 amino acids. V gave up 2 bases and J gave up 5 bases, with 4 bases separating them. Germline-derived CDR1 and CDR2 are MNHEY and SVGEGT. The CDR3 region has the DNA TGTGCCAGCAGTTACCCCTATCAGCCCCAGCATTTT. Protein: CASSYPYQPQHF.

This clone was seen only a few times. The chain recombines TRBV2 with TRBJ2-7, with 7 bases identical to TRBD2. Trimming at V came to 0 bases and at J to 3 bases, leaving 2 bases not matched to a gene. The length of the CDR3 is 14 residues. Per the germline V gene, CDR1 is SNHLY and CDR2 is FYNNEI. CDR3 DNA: TGTGCCAGCAGTGAAGCGCCTAGCGGCTACGAGCAGTACTTC. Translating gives CASSEAPSGYEQYF. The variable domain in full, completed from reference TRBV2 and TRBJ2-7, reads EPEVTQTPSHQVTQMGQEVILRCVPISNHLYFYWYRQILGQKVEFLVSFYNNEISEKSEIFDDQFSVERPDGSNFTLKIRSTKLEDSAMYFCASSEAPSGYEQYFGPGTRLTVT.

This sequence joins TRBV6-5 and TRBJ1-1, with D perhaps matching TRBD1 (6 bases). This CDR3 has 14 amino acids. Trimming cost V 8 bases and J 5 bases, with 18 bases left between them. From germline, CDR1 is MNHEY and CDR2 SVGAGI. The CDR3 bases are TGTGCCAGCCGCCGGGAACAGGGAGGGACTGAAGCTTTCTTT. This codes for CASRREQGGTEAFF.

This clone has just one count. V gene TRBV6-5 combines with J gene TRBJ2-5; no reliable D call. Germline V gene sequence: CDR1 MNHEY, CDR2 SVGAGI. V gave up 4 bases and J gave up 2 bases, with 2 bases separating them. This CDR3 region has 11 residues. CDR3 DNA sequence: TGTGCCAGCAGTTGGCAAGAGACCCAGTACTTC. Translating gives CASSWQETQYF.

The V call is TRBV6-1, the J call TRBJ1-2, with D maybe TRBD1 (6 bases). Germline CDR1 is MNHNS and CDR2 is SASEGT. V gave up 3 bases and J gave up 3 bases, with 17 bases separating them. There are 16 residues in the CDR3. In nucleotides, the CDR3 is TGTGCCAGCAGTGAGAAGGGCTGGGGGCCAGACTATGGCTACACCTTC. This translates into CASSEKGWGPDYGYTF.

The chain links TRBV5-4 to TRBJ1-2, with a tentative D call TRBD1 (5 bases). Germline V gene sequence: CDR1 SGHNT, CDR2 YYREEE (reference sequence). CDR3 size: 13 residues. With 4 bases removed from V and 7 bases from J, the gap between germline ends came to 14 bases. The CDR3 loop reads CASSPGTRGGYTF. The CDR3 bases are TGTGCCAGCAGCCCCGGGACTCGGGGTGGCTACACCTTC.

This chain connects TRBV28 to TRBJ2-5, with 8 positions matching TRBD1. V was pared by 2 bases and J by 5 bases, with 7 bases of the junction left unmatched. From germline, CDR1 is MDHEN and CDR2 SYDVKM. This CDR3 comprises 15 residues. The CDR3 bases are TGTGCCAGCAGTTTAGGCAGGGGGCGAGGTGAGACCCAGTACTTC. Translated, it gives CASSLGRGRGETQYF.